This TCR beta chain appears in the sequencing data of a study of CD8+ T cells in alopecia areata. Study information: The drug, oral tofacitinib, was given to treated patients at 5 to 10 mg twice daily. Tofacitinib continued for 6 to 18 months and was then withheld for 6 months. Study results and caveats: Higher clonality than in normal scalp was seen in lesional scalp, especially alopecia totalis/universalis.

Germline V gives CDR1 SGHVS, CDR2 FQNEAQ. This CDR3 region has 16 residues. Trimming cost V 0 bases and J 9 bases, with 15 bases left between them. Extraction of RNA preceded its reverse transcription into cDNA, which served as the sequencing template. Only in-frame clones appear in the TCRdb table, and some are missing; sequencing was by immunoSEQ multiplex PCR. The sample yields fewer than 200,000 clones, 60% seen once. A note on this clone: Its antigen is as yet unknown.

The treatment was: oral pan-JAK inhibitor, 5-10 mg twice daily. Sequences were derived from CD4+ T cells sorted from blood, sampled at week 24, from a patient treated with tofacitinib. The V call is TRBV7-8, the J call TRBJ1-6; tentative D call: TRBD1 (5 bases). This clonotype was obtained from a human donor with alopecia areata. CDR3 sequence (DNA): TGTGCCAGCAGCTTAGCGATGGGGGAATCGGGTTCACCCCTCCACTTT. Its translation: CASSLAMGESGSPLHF.